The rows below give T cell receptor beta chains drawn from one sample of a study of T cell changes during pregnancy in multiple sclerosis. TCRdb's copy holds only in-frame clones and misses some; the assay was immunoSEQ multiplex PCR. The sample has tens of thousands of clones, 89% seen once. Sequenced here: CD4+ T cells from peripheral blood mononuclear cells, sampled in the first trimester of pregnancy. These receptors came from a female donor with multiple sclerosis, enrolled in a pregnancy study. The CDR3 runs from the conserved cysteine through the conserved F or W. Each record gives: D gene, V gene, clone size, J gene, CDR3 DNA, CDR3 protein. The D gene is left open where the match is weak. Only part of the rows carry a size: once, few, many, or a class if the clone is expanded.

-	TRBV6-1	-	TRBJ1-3	TGTGCCAGCAGTGAACAGGCAGGGCTCTCTGGAAACACCATATATTTT	CASSEQAGLSGNTIYF
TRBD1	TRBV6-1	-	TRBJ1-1	TGTGCCAGCAGCTCATCGACAGGGGGGACTGAAGCTTTCTTT	CASSSSTGGTEAFF
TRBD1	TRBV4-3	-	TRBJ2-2	TGCGCCAGCAGCCAAGATCTGGACAGGGTATGGAACACCGGGGAGCTGTTTTTT	CASSQDLDRVWNTGELFF
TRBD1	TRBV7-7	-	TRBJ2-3	TGTGCCAGCAGCGCAAGGACAGGGGTCACAGATACGCAGTATTTT	CASSARTGVTDTQYF
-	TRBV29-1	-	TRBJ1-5	TGCAGCGTTGTCACCGGGTTCCGCAATCAGCCCCAGCATTTT	CSVVTGFRNQPQHF
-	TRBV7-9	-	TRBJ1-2	TGTGCCAGCAGCTTAGAGGGACATGGACATGGCTACACCTTC	CASSLEGHGHGYTF
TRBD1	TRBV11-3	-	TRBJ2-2	TGTGCCAGCAGCCCCGGGACAGGGGCAATCGGGGAGCTGTTTTTT	CASSPGTGAIGELFF
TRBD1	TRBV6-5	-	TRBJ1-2	TGTGCCAGCAGTTTTCGGACAGGCGGCTACACCTTC	CASSFRTGGYTF
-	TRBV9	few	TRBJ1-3	TGTGCCAGCAGCAGTAACAACATGAACACCATATATTTT	CASSSNNMNTIYF
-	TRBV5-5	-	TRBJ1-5	TGTGCCAGCAGCTTGGGTTCAGGAACTTCTTTTAGCAATCAGCCCCAGCATTTT	CASSLGSGTSFSNQPQHF
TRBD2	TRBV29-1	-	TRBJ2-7	TGCAGCGTTGGGTCGGGGGGTGACGAGCAGTACTTC	CSVGSGGDEQYF
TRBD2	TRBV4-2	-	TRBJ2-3	TGTGCCAGCGGCGAACGGGGGGTCGATACGCAGTATTTT	CASGERGVDTQYF
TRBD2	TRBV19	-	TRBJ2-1	TGTGCCAGTAGGCCTTTAGCGGGGAGCGCTGAGCAGTTCTTC	CASRPLAGSAEQFF
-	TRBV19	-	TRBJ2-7	TGTGCCAGTAGTCCCGACACGGTGGGCGAGCAGTACTTC	CASSPDTVGEQYF
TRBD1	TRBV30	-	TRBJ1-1	TGTGCCTTCACCGGGACAGGAAACACTGAAGCTTTCTTT	CAFTGTGNTEAFF
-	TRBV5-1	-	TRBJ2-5	TGCGCCAGCAGCTTACAAACCCAAGAGACCCAGTACTTC	CASSLQTQETQYF
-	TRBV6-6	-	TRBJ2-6	TGTGCCAGCACCTACTTCGGGGGCTCTGGGGCCAACGTCCTGACTTTC	CASTYFGGSGANVLTF
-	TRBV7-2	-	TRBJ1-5	TGTGCCAGCAGCTTAATTTCGACACAATATAGCAATCAGCCCCAGCATTTT	CASSLISTQYSNQPQHF
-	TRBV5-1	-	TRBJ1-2	TGCGCCAGCAGCTTGGACAGCTATGGCTACACCTTC	CASSLDSYGYTF
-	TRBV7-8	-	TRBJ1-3	TGTGCCAGCAGCTTAGGGCGGGGTAGCTCTGGAAACACCATATATTTT	CASSLGRGSSGNTIYF
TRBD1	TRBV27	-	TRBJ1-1	TGTGCCAGCAGACCACAGGGGTGGAACACTGAAGCTTTCTTT	CASRPQGWNTEAFF
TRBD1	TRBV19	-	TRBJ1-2	TGTGCCAGTAGGACCCCACAGGGGGCGGATGGCTACACCTTC	CASRTPQGADGYTF
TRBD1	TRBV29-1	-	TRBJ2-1	TGCAGCTTAACAGGGGAAGCGGATGAGCAGTTCTTC	CSLTGEADEQFF
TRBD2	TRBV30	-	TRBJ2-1	TGTGCCTGGAGTCCCCTTGCTAGCGGGGGTATCGGTGAGCAGTTCTTC	CAWSPLASGGIGEQFF
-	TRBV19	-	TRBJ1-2	TGTGCCAGTAATAACAGGACAGAGTATGGCTACACCTTC	CASNNRTEYGYTF
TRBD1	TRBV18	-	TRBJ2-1	TGTGCCAGCTCCCCCATGGCCCAGGGGGCGTTGTTGAATGAGCAGTTCTTC	CASSPMAQGALLNEQFF
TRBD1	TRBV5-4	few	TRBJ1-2	TGTGCCAGCAGCCCGGACAGGGGCTATGGCTACACCTTC	CASSPDRGYGYTF
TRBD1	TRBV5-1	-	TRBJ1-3	TGCGCCAGCAGCCCCAGGGGGCCTGGAAACACCATATATTTT	CASSPRGPGNTIYF
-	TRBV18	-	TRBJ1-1	TGTGCCAGCTCCCCTACAGGACAGATGAACACTGAAGCTTTCTTT	CASSPTGQMNTEAFF
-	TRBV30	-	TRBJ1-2	TGTGCCTGGAGTTCAAGGGGTGGCTACACCTTC	CAWSSRGGYTF
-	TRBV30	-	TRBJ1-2	TGTGCCTGGAGTCGTCGAATAGCTAACTATGGCTACACCTTC	CAWSRRIANYGYTF
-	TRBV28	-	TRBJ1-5	TGTGCCAGCAGTCGAGAGGATCAGCCCCAGCATTTT	CASSREDQPQHF
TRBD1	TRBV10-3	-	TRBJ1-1	TGTGCCATCAGTGATCATTTACAGTTGGACAGGAAGAACACTGAAGCTTTCTTT	CAISDHLQLDRKNTEAFF
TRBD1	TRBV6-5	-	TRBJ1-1	TGTGCCAGCAGCAGGGGGAGGTCTTGGACTGAAGCTTTCTTT	CASSRGRSWTEAFF
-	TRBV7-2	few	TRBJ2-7	TGTGCCAGCAGCTTGGGCGCGTTGTCCTACGAGCAGTACTTC	CASSLGALSYEQYF
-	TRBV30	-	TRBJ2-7	TGTGCCTGGGCCGGGGTCTACGAGCAGTACTTC	CAWAGVYEQYF
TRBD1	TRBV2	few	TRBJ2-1	TGTGCCAGCAGTGAAGCGGGGACAGCATACAATGAGCAGTTCTTC	CASSEAGTAYNEQFF
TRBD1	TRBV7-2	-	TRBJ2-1	TGTGCCAGCAGCCCCCGGACAGGGAGCAATGAGCAGTTCTTC	CASSPRTGSNEQFF
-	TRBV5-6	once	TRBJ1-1	TGTGCCAGCATCTTATGGAGAAAAGGGGACATGAACACTGAAGCTTTCTTT	CASILWRKGDMNTEAFF
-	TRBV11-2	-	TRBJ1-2	TGTGCCAGCAGCTTAGATCCGAGAGCCTCTCTCTCCACCTTC	CASSLDPRASLSTF
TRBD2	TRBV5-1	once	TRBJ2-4	TGCGCCAGCAGCCCGGGGGGGCGGAACATTCAGTACTTC	CASSPGGRNIQYF
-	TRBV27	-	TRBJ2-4	TGTGCCAGCAGTGGGGGATCCCAGAAGGGGAGGGCCAAAAACATTCAGTACTTC	CASSGGSQKGRAKNIQYF
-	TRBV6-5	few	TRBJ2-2	TGTGCCAGCAGTTACTCGATGCAGGGCAACACCGGGGAGCTGTTTTTT	CASSYSMQGNTGELFF
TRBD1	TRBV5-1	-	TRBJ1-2	TGCGCCAGCAGCGCCGGGACAGACTATGGCTACACCTTC	CASSAGTDYGYTF
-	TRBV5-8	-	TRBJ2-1	TGTGCCAGCAGCCGATACGGTGAGCAGTTCTTC	CASSRYGEQFF
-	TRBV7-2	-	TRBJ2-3	TGTGCCAGCAGCTTCGGTCCCGCGGGCAACACAGATACGCAGTATTTT	CASSFGPAGNTDTQYF
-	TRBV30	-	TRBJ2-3	TGTGCCTGGGGCCTCGCGGGGGCCGGCACAGATACGCAGTATTTT	CAWGLAGAGTDTQYF
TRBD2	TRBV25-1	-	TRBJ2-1	TGTGCCAGCGGCCTAAGCGGGGGGAACAATGAGCAGTTCTTC	CASGLSGGNNEQFF
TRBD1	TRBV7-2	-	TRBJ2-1	TGTGCCAGCAGTAAGGGGGACAGGGTTAACAATGAGCAGTTCTTC	CASSKGDRVNNEQFF
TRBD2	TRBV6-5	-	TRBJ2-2	TGTGCCAGCAGTTACCCGTTGGGGGGGAGCACCGGGGAGCTGTTTTTT	CASSYPLGGSTGELFF
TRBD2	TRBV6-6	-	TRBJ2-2	TGTGCCAGCAGTCCAAGACTAGCGGGGGTTACCGGGGAGCTGTTTTTT	CASSPRLAGVTGELFF
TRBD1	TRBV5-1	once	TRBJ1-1	TGCGCCAGCAGCGTGCCCAGGGGGAGGAACACTGAAGCTTTCTTT	CASSVPRGRNTEAFF
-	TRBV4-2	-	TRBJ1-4	TGTGCCAGCAGCCAAGAAGTCAGGGGACCGAATGAAAAACTGTTTTTT	CASSQEVRGPNEKLFF
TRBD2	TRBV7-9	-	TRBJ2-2	TGTGCCAGCAGCTCCTTAGCGGGGGGGCTTTTCGACACCGGGGAGCTGTTTTTT	CASSSLAGGLFDTGELFF
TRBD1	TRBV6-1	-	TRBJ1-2	TGTGCCAGCAGCGACAGGGGGCGGAACTATGGCTACACCTTC	CASSDRGRNYGYTF
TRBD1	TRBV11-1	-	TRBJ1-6	TGTGCCAGCAGCCGAGACGACAGGGTGGGTTCACCCCTCCACTTT	CASSRDDRVGSPLHF
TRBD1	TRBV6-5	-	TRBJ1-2	TGTGCCAGCAGTTATTCCGACAGGGGGGATAACTATGGCTACACCTTC	CASSYSDRGDNYGYTF